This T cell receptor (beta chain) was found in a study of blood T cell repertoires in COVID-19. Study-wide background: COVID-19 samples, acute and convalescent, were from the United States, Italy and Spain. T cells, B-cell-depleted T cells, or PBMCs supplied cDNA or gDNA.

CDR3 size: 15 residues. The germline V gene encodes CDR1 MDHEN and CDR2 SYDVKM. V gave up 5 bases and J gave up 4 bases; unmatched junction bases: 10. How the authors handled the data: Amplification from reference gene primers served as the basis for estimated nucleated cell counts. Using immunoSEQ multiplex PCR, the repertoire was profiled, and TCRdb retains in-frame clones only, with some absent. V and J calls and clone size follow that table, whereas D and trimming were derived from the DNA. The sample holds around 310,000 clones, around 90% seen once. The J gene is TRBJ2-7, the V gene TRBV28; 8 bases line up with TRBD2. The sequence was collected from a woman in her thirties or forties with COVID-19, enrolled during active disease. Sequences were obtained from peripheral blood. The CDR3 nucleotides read TGTGCCAGCAGTCCTGCGGGAGGTGGGCCTTACGAGCAGTACTTC. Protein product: CASSPAGGGPYEQYF.